The TCR beta chain described here comes from a study of shared clonotypes between healthy human individuals. Study in general: CD8 memory received one plate per donor, CD8 naive two, CD4 memory three and CD4 naive three.

As defined, naive CD8 cells were CD45RO-negative and positively selected for CCR7, with terminally differentiated effector memory CD45RA+ cells excluded. A word on this clone: Its antigen is undetermined.

Overall study results and limits: Larger estimated richness was generally seen in naive subsets than in memory subsets.

CDR3 length: 14 amino acids. The V gene lost 2 bases and the J gene lost 8 bases, with 13 bases spanning the gap. Germline V gene data show CDR1 as MGHRA and CDR2 as YSYEKL. This table comes from immunoSEQ multiplex PCR, and its TCRdb copy is limited to in-frame clones, with some not included. The sample contains about 2 million clones, 85% to 95% of which appear only once. Material for sequencing was naive CD8+ T cells sorted from blood. The V call is TRBV4-1, the J call TRBJ1-3; D is perhaps TRBD1 (6 bases). This TCR came from a young man in good health. As DNA, the CDR3 is TGCGCCAGCAGCCAACCGAGGGGGGCTGACACCATATATTTT. Encoded protein: CASSQPRGADTIYF.